Listed below are T cell receptor beta chains from one sample, sequenced in a study of cytomegalovirus exposure and HLA in healthy donors. Here immunoSEQ multiplex PCR was the method, and the copy in TCRdb shows in-frame clones only, minus some. The table records under 150,000 clones, about 84% of them present only once. The sequenced material came from PBMCs. The receptor source for this set is a woman aged 35 to 49 in good health and CMV-seropositive. Both conserved end residues are part of each CDR3. D genes are given only for firm matches. Not every row has a clone size; where given, it reads once, few, many or a size class.

abundance,d_gene,j_gene,v_gene,CDR3nt,CDR3aa
few,TRBD1,TRBJ1-1,TRBV19,TGTGCCAGTAGTTTACAGGGGGCGGACACTGAAGCTTTCTTT,CASSLQGADTEAFF
.,.,TRBJ2-1,TRBV11-2,TGTGCCAGCAGCTTAGCCTTACAGTTATTGTTCTTC,CASSLALQLLFF
.,.,TRBJ1-1,TRBV19,TGTGCCAGTAGTTCACCCCCACCACCCAGGATGAACACTGAAGCTTTCTTT,CASSSPPPPRMNTEAFF
.,TRBD2,TRBJ2-7,TRBV25-1,TGTGCCAGCCAACTAGCGGGAGGCGGGTACGAGCAGTACTTC,CASQLAGGGYEQYF
.,.,TRBJ2-3,TRBV7-2,TGTGCCAGCAGCTTAGTCGTAGGCGGGGCAGATACGCAGTATTTT,CASSLVVGGADTQYF
.,.,TRBJ2-1,TRBV2,TGTGCCAGCAGTGCGGAGAGCTACAATGAGCAGTTCTTC,CASSAESYNEQFF
.,TRBD1,TRBJ2-1,TRBV2,TGTGCCGGCAGAAATACAGGGGTCGGGCAGTTCTTC,CAGRNTGVGQFF
.,.,TRBJ2-7,TRBV7-9,TGTGCCAGCACCCACAGGCCTCTCGGCGAGCAGTACTTC,CASTHRPLGEQYF
.,TRBD1,TRBJ2-1,TRBV7-6,TGTGCCAGCAGCCCCGACAGGGTGACCCAGTTCTTC,CASSPDRVTQFF
.,TRBD2,TRBJ2-1,TRBV5-1,TGCGCCAGCAGTCCTACTAGCGGGAGTTTCGGTGAGCAGTTCTTC,CASSPTSGSFGEQFF
.,.,TRBJ1-5,TRBV5-1,TGCGCCAGCAGCTTCGGGGAAAATCAGCCCCAGCATTTT,CASSFGENQPQHF
.,.,TRBJ1-1,TRBV29-1,TGCAGCGTTCGCTGGGCTGGGACTGAAGCTTTCTTT,CSVRWAGTEAFF
.,.,TRBJ2-5,TRBV5-1,TGCGCCAGCAGCGGAGGGACCAGCGGGGAGACCCAGTACTTC,CASSGGTSGETQYF
.,.,TRBJ2-1,TRBV27,TGTGCCAGCAGTCCCCAGTTGGTGCAGTTCTTC,CASSPQLVQFF
.,.,TRBJ2-3,TRBV29-1,TGCAGCTCCCGCCGGGGAGATACGCAGTATTTT,CSSRRGDTQYF
.,.,TRBJ2-7,TRBV28,TGTGCCAGCAGGATACTAGGGCTGTCTGTCGACGAGCAGTACTTC,CASRILGLSVDEQYF
.,.,TRBJ2-5,TRBV28,TGTGCCAGCAGTATCACGGGAGTTATGTACCAAGAGACCCAGTACTTC,CASSITGVMYQETQYF
.,TRBD1,TRBJ1-2,TRBV6-5,TGTGCCAGCAGTACCCCGGGACAGGCGAAGGGGGGCTACACCTTC,CASSTPGQAKGGYTF
.,TRBD2,TRBJ2-3,TRBV10-3,TGTGCCATCAGTGACCAGACTAGCGGGAGTCCAGATACGCAGTATTTT,CAISDQTSGSPDTQYF
.,TRBD2,TRBJ2-7,TRBV6-5,TGTGCCAGCAGTGCCTGGACTAGCGGCGGCACCGGGCAGTACTTC,CASSAWTSGGTGQYF
.,TRBD2,TRBJ2-7,TRBV5-4,TGTGCCAGCAGCTTGGAGGCGGGGGCCTACGAGCAGTACTTC,CASSLEAGAYEQYF
.,.,TRBJ1-4,TRBV2,TGTGCCAGCAGTCCTCGGGGTACTAATGAAAAACTGTTTTTT,CASSPRGTNEKLFF
.,.,TRBJ1-4,TRBV10-3,TGTGCCATCAGCTCCTATGTCAATGAAAAACTGTTTTTT,CAISSYVNEKLFF
few,.,TRBJ1-4,TRBV12-5,TGTGCTAGTGGTTTGGTAACGGAGAGCCACGGAAAACTGTTTTTT,CASGLVTESHGKLFF
.,.,TRBJ2-3,TRBV5-1,TGCGCCAGCAGCTTGCACGGGAGCACAGATACGCAGTATTTT,CASSLHGSTDTQYF
.,TRBD1,TRBJ1-4,TRBV4-2,TGTGCCAGCAGCCTCGGGACAGGTAATGAAAAACTGTTTTTT,CASSLGTGNEKLFF
.,.,TRBJ1-1,TRBV12-5,TGTGCTAGTGGTTTGGCAGGGTGGAACACTGAAGCTTTCTTT,CASGLAGWNTEAFF
.,.,TRBJ2-7,TRBV23-1,TGCGCCAGCGCACAAAACCACGAGCAGTACTTC,CASAQNHEQYF
few,.,TRBJ1-2,TRBV7-9,TGTGCCAGCAGCCCCCCTGGGGAGTTGAGTGGCTACACCTTC,CASSPPGELSGYTF
few,.,TRBJ2-7,TRBV27,TGTGCCAGCCGACCTGGGGGGACTGGGCAGGGCTACGAGCAGTACTTC,CASRPGGTGQGYEQYF
.,TRBD2,TRBJ2-7,TRBV7-9,TGTGCCAGCAGCTTACTTTCCGGACTAGCCTACGAGCAGTACTTC,CASSLLSGLAYEQYF
.,.,TRBJ1-1,TRBV6-1,TGTGCCAGCAGTGAATATGGGCGGGACACTGAAGCTTTCTTT,CASSEYGRDTEAFF
once,TRBD2,TRBJ2-1,TRBV4-1,TGCGCCAGCAGCCAAGGGACTAGCGGGGCTTACAATGAGCAGTTCTTC,CASSQGTSGAYNEQFF
.,TRBD2,TRBJ2-1,TRBV10-3,TGTGCCATCGGAGGACTAGCGGGAGAATCTGAGCAGTTCTTC,CAIGGLAGESEQFF
.,TRBD1,TRBJ1-2,TRBV11-1,TGTGCCAGCAGCTGGACAGGGAGCTATGGCTACACCTTC,CASSWTGSYGYTF
.,TRBD1,TRBJ2-5,TRBV15,TGTGCCACCAGCAGAGATCAGGGGGTGGTAGAGACCCAGTACTTC,CATSRDQGVVETQYF
.,.,TRBJ2-7,TRBV28,TGTGCCAGCAGTTCCCCAAGGACAGCCTACGAGCAGTACTTC,CASSSPRTAYEQYF
.,.,TRBJ1-5,TRBV6-1,TGTGCCAGCAAAGGGGTAACCAATCAGCCCCAGCATTTT,CASKGVTNQPQHF
.,TRBD2,TRBJ2-3,TRBV9,TGTGCCAGCAGCGTGGGGACTAGCGAAAGCACAGATACGCAGTATTTT,CASSVGTSESTDTQYF
once,.,TRBJ2-7,TRBV6-5,TGTGCCAGCAGTTATAACCGGGAAGGATCCTACGAGCAGTACTTC,CASSYNREGSYEQYF
few,TRBD2,TRBJ2-2,TRBV5-4,TGTGCCAGCAGTGACAGACTAGCGTGGGACACCGGGGAGCTGTTTTTT,CASSDRLAWDTGELFF
.,TRBD1,TRBJ1-3,TRBV5-1,TGCGCCAGGAGGGACAGGGGGGCTTTAAGGGCTGGAAACACCATATATTTT,CARRDRGALRAGNTIYF
.,.,TRBJ1-1,TRBV7-9,TGTTCCAGCAGTCGGGGGGAAACTGAAGCTTTCTTT,CSSSRGETEAFF
.,TRBD1,TRBJ2-4,TRBV6-5,TGTGCCAGCAGTACTCAGGGGGCGGGTAACATTCAGTACTTC,CASSTQGAGNIQYF
.,TRBD1,TRBJ1-4,TRBV7-6,TGTGCCAGCAGCTCCTTCGGGACAGGGGGAGAAAAACTGTTTTTT,CASSSFGTGGEKLFF
.,TRBD1,TRBJ2-5,TRBV6-5,TGTGCCACCCTTCCGACAGGGGGCCTGGAGACCCAGTACTTC,CATLPTGGLETQYF
.,TRBD1,TRBJ1-2,TRBV5-6,TGTGCCAGCAGCCTGGGACAGGGCGTCTTTGGCTACACCTTC,CASSLGQGVFGYTF
many,TRBD1,TRBJ2-7,TRBV2,TGTGCCACCAAAGGGACAGGGCCCTCCTACGAGCAGTACTTC,CATKGTGPSYEQYF
.,TRBD1,TRBJ1-2,TRBV10-3,TGTGCCATCACGGGGGACAGGGTCCTCGTATTCTATGGCTACACCTTC,CAITGDRVLVFYGYTF
once,TRBD2,TRBJ2-3,TRBV5-1,TGCGCCAGCAGCACCGGACTAGCGGGGCTCACAGATACGCAGTATTTT,CASSTGLAGLTDTQYF
.,TRBD2,TRBJ2-7,TRBV19,TGTGCCAGTACCTCGGGAGCGGGAGTGGTGAACGAGCAGTACTTC,CASTSGAGVVNEQYF
.,.,TRBJ1-4,TRBV19,TGTGCCAGTAGTCAGGTGCAAGGTGAAAAACTGTTTTTT,CASSQVQGEKLFF
.,.,TRBJ2-1,TRBV7-6,TGTGCCAGCAGTTCTTTGGAGGGAGGACGAAATGAGCAGTTCTTC,CASSSLEGGRNEQFF
.,.,TRBJ2-5,TRBV19,TGTGCCAGTAGTCAGTCTTACCAAGAGACCCAGTACTTC,CASSQSYQETQYF
.,.,TRBJ2-1,TRBV7-9,TGTGCCAGCAGCTTGCTATCCCATGAGCAGTTCTTC,CASSLLSHEQFF
.,.,TRBJ2-7,TRBV2,TGTGCCAGCAGTGATCAGTCCTACGAGCAGTACTTC,CASSDQSYEQYF
few,.,TRBJ2-6,TRBV7-3,TGTGCCAGCAGCCTCGGACATTCCCCTGGGGCCAACGTCCTGACTTTC,CASSLGHSPGANVLTF
.,TRBD1,TRBJ2-2,TRBV5-1,TGCGCCAGCACCGGGACAGGGTCGTTTAGCGGGGAGCTGTTTTTT,CASTGTGSFSGELFF
.,TRBD2,TRBJ2-5,TRBV11-3,TGTGCCAGCAGCCGGGGAGGGTCCCAAGAGACCCAGTACTTC,CASSRGGSQETQYF
.,.,TRBJ2-5,TRBV5-5,TGTGCCAGCAGGGCGGAGGAAATAGGGACCCAGTACTTC,CASRAEEIGTQYF